This T cell receptor beta chain was recorded in a study of blood T cell repertoires in COVID-19 (dated by TCRdb to about 2020). In the study overall: Samples covering the acute and convalescent phases of COVID-19 were provided by collaborators in the United States, Italy and Spain. Deeply sampled blood TCRbeta repertoires from subjects exposed to, actively infected with, or recovered from COVID-19 were included in the dataset. A de-identified subject ID, COVID-19 status, age in years and sex were almost always included in the sample metadata. The repertoires were released in a freely available public database meant as a resource for research on the immune response to SARS-CoV-2. The prospective study material was composed of cDNA or gDNA derived from T cells, B-cell-depleted T cells, or PBMCs. Where HLA class I and class II types were available, the types were taken from metadata supplied by the sample provider, not from assay-based typing. The samples were drawn from the first 160 participants of the ongoing ImmuneRACE study and from some 1,300 subjects provided by 6 global collaborators. The paper as a whole reports these results and caveats: How much clinical and demographic metadata was included differed by source and by participant, and the metadata was provided uncurated.

Reading the germline V gene (reference sequence) gives CDR1 SEHNR and CDR2 FQNEAQ. Trimming leaves V shorter by 1 base and J shorter by 6 bases, with the junction holding 10 bases beyond the gene matches. Measured from the cysteine to the phenylalanine, the CDR3 is 16 residues long. CDR3 DNA is the only sequence kept; it has 48 bases, read in frame from the first base. The immunoSEQ Assay, a bias-controlled multiplex PCR, was used to amplify TCRbeta CDR3 regions from genomic DNA. The original methods were these. Nucleated cell counts per sample were estimated from amplification of reference gene primers within the assay. Sequence reads were collapsed and filtered to measure the absolute abundance of every unique TCRbeta CDR3 rearrangement. For each sample, productive Simpson clonality was calculated by taking the square root of Simpson's diversity index across productive rearrangements. Entries here come from immuneACCESS through TCRdb and include only in-frame sequences with V and J called. Some clones fail to appear in such tables; in the studies checked, an unresolved V gene covers under half of the shortfall, and the cause of the remainder is unknown. V and J calls and clone size come straight from that table; D and trimming were deduced from the DNA. In this sample the table shows around 100,000 clones, about 91% of which occur a single time. The ten largest make up about 2.5% of the sample.

Concerning this clone: The specificity of this receptor is unknown. No base quality values were provided; no much bigger clone lies one nucleotide off.

Each collaborating institution followed its own protocols to collect whole blood in K2EDTA tubes. Collaborator samples were shipped for TCRbeta analysis as frozen whole blood, isolated PBMCs, or DNA extracted from either sample type. Sequenced input: peripheral blood. The V and J segments used are TRBV7-9 and TRBJ2-7, with 9 bases in between that match TRBD1. This clonotype originated in a human donor with active COVID-19. The donor label of this sample is uncertain. The CDR3 sequence is CASSLVGRGQGGEQYF. The bases read TGTGCCAGCAGCTTAGTGGGTCGGGGACAGGGTGGCGAGCAGTACTTC.